This T cell receptor (beta chain) is from a study of patients and donors after allogeneic stem cell transplantation. This clonotype was counted at least ten times. TCRdb analysed the RT-PCR reads with MiXCR anew, one entry per CDR3 protein. Of over 350,000 distinct CDR3 sequences listed, 16% are singletons. The sequence derives from a human donor who was either an allogeneic HSCT recipient or a stem cell or donor lymphocyte infusion donor (not recorded which). It is not recorded whose cells these are; they may come from a transplant donor. Sequenced: blood, either unsorted or a sorted T cell fraction (not recorded which).

In DNA, the CDR3 is TGTGCCAGCAGCCCCAGGGACCAGGCCGGGGAGCTGTTTTTT. Protein product: CASSPRDQAGELFF. The chain combines TRBV7-3 with TRBJ2-2; the D gene could be TRBD1 or TRBD2 (5 bases each). V lost 5 bases, J lost 6 bases, and 13 bases lay in between. The CDR3 totals 14 residues. Germline V lookup: CDR1 SGHTA, CDR2 FQGTGA.